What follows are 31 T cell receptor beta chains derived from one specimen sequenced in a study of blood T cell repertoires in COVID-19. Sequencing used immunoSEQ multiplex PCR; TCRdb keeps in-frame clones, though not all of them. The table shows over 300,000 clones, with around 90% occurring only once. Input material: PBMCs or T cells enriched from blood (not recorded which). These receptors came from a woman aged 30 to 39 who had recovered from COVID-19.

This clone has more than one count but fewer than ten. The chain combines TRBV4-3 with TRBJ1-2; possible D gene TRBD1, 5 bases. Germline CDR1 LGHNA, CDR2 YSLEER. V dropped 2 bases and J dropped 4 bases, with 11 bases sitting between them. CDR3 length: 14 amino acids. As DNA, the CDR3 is TGCGCCAGCAGCCAATCCCTAAGGGGCTATGGCTACACCTTC. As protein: CASSQSLRGYGYTF.

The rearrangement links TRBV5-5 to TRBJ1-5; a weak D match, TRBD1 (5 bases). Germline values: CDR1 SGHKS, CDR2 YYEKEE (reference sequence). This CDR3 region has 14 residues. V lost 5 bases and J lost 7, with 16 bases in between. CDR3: CASSYEGVGQPQHF. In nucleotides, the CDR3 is TGTGCCAGCAGTTATGAAGGGGTGGGCCAGCCCCAGCATTTT.

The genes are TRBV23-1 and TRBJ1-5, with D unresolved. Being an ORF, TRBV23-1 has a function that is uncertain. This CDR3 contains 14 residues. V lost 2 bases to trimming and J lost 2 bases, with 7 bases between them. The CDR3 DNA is TGCGCCAGCAGTCAAGGGCAGGGCAATCAGCCCCAGCATTTT. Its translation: CASSQGQGNQPQHF.

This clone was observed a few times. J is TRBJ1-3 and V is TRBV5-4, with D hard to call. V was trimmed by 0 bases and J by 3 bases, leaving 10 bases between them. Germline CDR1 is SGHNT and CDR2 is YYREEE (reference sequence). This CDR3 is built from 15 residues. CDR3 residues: CASSLASGVGNTIYF. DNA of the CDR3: TGTGCCAGCAGCTTGGCCTCCGGGGTTGGAAACACCATATATTTT.

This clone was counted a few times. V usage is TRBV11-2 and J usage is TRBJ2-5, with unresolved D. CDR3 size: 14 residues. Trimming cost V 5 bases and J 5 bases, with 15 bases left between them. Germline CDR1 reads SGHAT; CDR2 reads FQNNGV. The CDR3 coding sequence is TGTGCCAGCAGCCAACTATTGGGTCCGGAGACCCAGTACTTC. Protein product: CASSQLLGPETQYF.

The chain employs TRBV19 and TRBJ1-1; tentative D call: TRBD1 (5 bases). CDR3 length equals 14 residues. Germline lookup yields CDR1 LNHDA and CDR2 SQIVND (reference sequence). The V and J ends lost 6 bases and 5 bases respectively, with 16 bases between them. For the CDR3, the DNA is TGTGCCAGTAGCCCCGGACATGTTGGGACTGAAGCTTTCTTT. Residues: CASSPGHVGTEAFF.

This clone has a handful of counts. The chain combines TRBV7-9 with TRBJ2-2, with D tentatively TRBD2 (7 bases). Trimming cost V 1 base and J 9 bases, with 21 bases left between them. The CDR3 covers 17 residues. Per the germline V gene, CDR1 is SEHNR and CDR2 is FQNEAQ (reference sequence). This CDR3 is CASSLGRGASRPRELFF. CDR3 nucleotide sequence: TGTGCCAGCAGCTTAGGTCGGGGGGCTAGCCGGCCAAGGGAGCTGTTTTTT.

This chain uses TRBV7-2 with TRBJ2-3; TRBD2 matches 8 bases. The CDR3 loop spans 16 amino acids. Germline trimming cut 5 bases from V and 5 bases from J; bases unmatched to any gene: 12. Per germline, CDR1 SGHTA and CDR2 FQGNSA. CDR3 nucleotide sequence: TGTGCCAGCAGCCAGCCGGGAGGGGGGGGTATAGATACGCAGTATTTT. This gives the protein CASSQPGGGGIDTQYF.

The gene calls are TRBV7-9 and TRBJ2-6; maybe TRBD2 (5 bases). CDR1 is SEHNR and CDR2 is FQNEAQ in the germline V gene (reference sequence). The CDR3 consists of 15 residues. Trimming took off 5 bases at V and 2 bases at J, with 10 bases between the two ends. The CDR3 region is CASSQRDAGANVLTF. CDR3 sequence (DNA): TGTGCCAGCAGCCAGAGGGATGCTGGGGCCAACGTCCTGACTTTC.

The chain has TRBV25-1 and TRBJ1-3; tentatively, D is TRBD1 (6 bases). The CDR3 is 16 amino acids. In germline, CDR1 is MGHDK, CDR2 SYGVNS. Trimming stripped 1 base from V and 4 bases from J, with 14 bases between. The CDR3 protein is CASSELQGLHGNTIYF. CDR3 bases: TGTGCCAGCAGTGAATTGCAGGGGCTTCACGGAAACACCATATATTTT.

Written as DNA, the CDR3 is TGTGCCAGCAGCGGGGGGGGCCCCCAGCATTTT. Protein sequence: CASSGGGPQHF. J is TRBJ1-5 and V is TRBV6-5; maybe TRBD1 (6 bases). The CDR3 is made up of 11 amino acids. Germline-derived CDR1 and CDR2 are MNHEY and SVGAGI. Trimming took 6 bases from V and 10 from J, leaving 10 bases between them.

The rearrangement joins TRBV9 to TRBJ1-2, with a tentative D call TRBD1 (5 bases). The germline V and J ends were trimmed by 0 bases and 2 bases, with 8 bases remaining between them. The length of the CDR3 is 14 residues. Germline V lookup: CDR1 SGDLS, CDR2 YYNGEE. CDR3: CASSVGDRNYGYTF. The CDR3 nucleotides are TGTGCCAGCAGCGTAGGAGACAGAAACTATGGCTACACCTTC.

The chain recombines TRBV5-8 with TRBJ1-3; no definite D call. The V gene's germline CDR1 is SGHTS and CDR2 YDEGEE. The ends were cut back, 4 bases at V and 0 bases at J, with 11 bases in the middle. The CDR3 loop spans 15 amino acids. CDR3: CASSLTWSSGNTIYF. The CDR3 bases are TGTGCCAGCAGCCTAACATGGAGCTCTGGAAACACCATATATTTT.

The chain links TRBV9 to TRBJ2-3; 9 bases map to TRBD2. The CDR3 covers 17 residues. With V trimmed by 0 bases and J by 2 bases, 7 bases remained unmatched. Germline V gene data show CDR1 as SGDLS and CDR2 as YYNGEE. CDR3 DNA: TGTGCCAGCAGCGTAGGGGCTAGCGGGGTAACCACAGATACGCAGTATTTT. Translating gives CASSVGASGVTTDTQYF.

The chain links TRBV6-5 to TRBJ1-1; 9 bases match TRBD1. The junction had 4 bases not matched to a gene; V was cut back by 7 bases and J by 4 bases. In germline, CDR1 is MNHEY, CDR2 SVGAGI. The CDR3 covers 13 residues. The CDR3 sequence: CASKQDRGTEAFF. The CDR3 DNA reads TGTGCCAGCAAACAGGACAGGGGCACTGAAGCTTTCTTT.

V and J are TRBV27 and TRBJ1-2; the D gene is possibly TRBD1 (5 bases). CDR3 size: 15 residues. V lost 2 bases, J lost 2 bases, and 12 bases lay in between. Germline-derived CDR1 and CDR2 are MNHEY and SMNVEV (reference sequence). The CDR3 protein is CASSLKPGVNYGYTF. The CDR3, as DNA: TGTGCCAGCAGTTTAAAGCCGGGGGTGAACTATGGCTACACCTTC.

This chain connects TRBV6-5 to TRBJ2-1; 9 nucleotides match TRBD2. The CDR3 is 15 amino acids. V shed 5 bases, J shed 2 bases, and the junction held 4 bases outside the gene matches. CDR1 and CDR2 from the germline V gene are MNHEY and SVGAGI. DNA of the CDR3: TGTGCCAGCAGTCGTCTAGCGGGGACCTACAATGAGCAGTTCTTC. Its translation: CASSRLAGTYNEQFF.

CDR3 sequence: CASSEYSRGYGGYTF. CDR3 DNA: TGTGCCAGCAGTGAATACAGCAGGGGATATGGTGGCTACACCTTC. The rearrangement links TRBV25-1 to TRBJ1-2; D possibly corresponds to TRBD1 (6 bases). Germline CDR1 is MGHDK and CDR2 is SYGVNS. This CDR3 is built from 15 residues. Deletions cut 0 bases from V and 7 bases from J, with 15 bases between.

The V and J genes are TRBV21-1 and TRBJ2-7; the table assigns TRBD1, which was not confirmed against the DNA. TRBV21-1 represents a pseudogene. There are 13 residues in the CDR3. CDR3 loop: CASSSRTRYEQYF. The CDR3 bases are TGTGCCAGCAGCTCCCGAACCAGATACGAGCAGTACTTC.

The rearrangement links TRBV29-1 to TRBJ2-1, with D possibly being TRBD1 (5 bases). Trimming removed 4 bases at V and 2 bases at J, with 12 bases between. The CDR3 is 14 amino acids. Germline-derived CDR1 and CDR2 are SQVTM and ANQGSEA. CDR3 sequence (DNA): TGCAGCGTTGGAAGGGGAACAGCCTACAATGAGCAGTTCTTC. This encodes CSVGRGTAYNEQFF.

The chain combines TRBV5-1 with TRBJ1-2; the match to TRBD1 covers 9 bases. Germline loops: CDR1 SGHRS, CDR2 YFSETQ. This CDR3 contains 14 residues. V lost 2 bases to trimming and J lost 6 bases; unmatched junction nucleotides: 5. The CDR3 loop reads CASSLQTGGNGYTF. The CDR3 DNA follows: TGCGCCAGCAGCTTACAAACAGGGGGCAATGGCTACACCTTC.

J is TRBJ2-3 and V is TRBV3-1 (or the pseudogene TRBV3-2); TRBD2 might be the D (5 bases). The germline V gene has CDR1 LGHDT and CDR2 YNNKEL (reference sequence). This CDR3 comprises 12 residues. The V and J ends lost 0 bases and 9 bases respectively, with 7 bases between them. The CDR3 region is CASSQEPGTQYF. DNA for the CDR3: TGTGCCAGCAGCCAAGAACCGGGGACGCAGTATTTT.

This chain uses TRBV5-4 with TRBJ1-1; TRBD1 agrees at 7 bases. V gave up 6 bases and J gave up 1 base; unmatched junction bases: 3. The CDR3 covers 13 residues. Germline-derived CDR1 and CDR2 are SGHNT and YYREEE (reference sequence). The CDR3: CASTDRANTEAFF. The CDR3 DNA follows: TGTGCCAGCACCGACAGGGCGAACACTGAAGCTTTCTTT.

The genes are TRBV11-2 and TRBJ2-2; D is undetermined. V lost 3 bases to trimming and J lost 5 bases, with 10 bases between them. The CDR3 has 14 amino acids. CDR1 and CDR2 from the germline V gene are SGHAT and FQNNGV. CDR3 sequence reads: CASSFWSSTGELFF. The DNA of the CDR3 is TGTGCCAGCAGCTTTTGGAGTTCGACCGGGGAGCTGTTTTTT. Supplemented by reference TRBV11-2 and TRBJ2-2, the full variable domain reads EAGVAQSPRYKIIEKRQSVAFWCNPISGHATLYWYQQILGQGPKLLIQFQNNGVVDDSQLPKDRFSAERLKGVDSTLKIQPAKLEDSAVYLCASSFWSSTGELFFGEGSRLTVL.

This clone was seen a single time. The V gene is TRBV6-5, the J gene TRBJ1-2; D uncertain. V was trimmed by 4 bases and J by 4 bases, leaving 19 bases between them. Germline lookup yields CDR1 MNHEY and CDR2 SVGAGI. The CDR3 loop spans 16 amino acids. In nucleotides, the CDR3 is TGTGCCAGCAGTTCCCTGGGAACGGAGGCCCTCTATGGCTACACCTTC. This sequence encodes CASSSLGTEALYGYTF.

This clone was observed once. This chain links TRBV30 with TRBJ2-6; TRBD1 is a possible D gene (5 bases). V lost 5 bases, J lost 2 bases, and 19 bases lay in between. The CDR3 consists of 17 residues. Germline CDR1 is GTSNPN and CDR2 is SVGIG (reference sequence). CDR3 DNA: TGTGCCTGGGTCTGGGGCAGGCCCACTACTGGGGCCAACGTCCTGACTTTC. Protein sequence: CAWVWGRPTTGANVLTF.

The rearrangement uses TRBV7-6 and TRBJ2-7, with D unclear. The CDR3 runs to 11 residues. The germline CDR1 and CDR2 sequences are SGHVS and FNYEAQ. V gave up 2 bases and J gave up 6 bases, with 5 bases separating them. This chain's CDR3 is CASSLLSEQYF. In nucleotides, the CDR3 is TGTGCCAGCAGCTTATTGAGCGAGCAGTACTTC.

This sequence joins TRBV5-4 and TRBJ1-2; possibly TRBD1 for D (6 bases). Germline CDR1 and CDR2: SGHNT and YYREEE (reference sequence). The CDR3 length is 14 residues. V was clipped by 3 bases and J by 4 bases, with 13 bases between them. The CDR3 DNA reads TGTGCCAGCAGCTGGATTCAGGGGAGCTATGGCTACACCTTC. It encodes CASSWIQGSYGYTF.

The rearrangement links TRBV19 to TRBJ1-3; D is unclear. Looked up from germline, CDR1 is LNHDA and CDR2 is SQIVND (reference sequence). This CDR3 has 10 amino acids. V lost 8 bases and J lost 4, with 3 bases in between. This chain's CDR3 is CASLGNTIYF. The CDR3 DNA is TGTGCCAGTTTAGGAAACACCATATATTTT.

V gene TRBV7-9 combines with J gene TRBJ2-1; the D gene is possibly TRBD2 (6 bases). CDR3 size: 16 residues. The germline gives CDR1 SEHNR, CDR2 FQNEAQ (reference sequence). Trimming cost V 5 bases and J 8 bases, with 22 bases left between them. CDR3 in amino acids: CASSPSRDFAFDEQFF. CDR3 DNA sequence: TGTGCCAGCAGCCCAAGCCGGGACTTCGCTTTCGATGAGCAGTTCTTC.

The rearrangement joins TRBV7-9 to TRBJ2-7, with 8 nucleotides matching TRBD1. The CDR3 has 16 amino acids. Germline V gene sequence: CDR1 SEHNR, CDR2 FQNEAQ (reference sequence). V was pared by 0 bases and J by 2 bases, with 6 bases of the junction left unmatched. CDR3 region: CASSLASNRGTYEQYF. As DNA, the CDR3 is TGTGCCAGCAGCTTAGCGTCGAACAGGGGGACCTACGAGCAGTACTTC.